The next 17 T cell receptor beta chains were all read from a single sample in a study of chemoradiotherapy in HPV16-positive cancers. Sequencing used immunoSEQ multiplex PCR; TCRdb keeps in-frame clones, though not all of them. Of around 30,000 clones listed, 80% to 90% were seen once; the top ten hold 3% to 3.5%. Sequenced here: blood, sampled from a patient who underwent chemoradiotherapy. Every receptor here comes from a human donor with HPV-associated anogenital cancer.

The chain employs TRBV6-5 and TRBJ1-1, with 8 bases fitting TRBD1. The CDR3 covers 14 residues. V was clipped by 7 bases and J by 1 base; unmatched bases: 5. The germline gives CDR1 MNHEY, CDR2 SVGAGI. CDR3 sequence: CASKTGTGNTEAFF. CDR3 DNA: TGTGCCAGCAAGACCGGGACAGGGAACACTGAAGCTTTCTTT.

On this clone itself: The junction and the germline gene differ at one end; a read error may be behind it. This rearrangement joins TRBV7-7 to TRBJ1-4; D remains unclear. Per germline, CDR1 SSHAT and CDR2 FNYEAQ (reference sequence). The length of the CDR3 is 13 residues. CDR3 sequence (DNA): TGTGCTAGCAGCCCCCTCCCGAATGAAAAACTGTTTTTT. Residues: CASSPLPNEKLFF.

The chain is built from TRBV5-5 and TRBJ1-2, with TRBD1 as a possible D gene (5 bases). This CDR3 has 14 residues. CDR1 and CDR2 from the germline V gene are SGHKS and YYEKEE (reference sequence). The V and J ends lost 4 bases and 4 bases respectively, with 14 bases between them. CDR3 loop: CASSLAQGVYGYTF. In DNA form, the CDR3 reads TGTGCCAGCAGCCTGGCCCAGGGCGTCTATGGCTACACCTTC.

This chain joins TRBV4-2 and TRBJ2-3, with 9 bases fitting TRBD2. Germline CDR1 and CDR2: LGHNA and YNFKEQ. This CDR3 has 18 residues. V lost 0 bases and J lost 3; bases outside the gene matches: 10. Here the CDR3 reads CASSQDLSGGYETDTQYF. CDR3 sequence (DNA): TGTGCCAGCAGCCAAGATCTAAGCGGGGGGTACGAGACAGATACGCAGTATTTT.

This clone was seen once. V is TRBV12-5 and J is TRBJ2-1; the match to TRBD1 covers 8 bases. With V trimmed by 1 base and J by 4 bases, 3 bases remained unmatched. CDR3 size: 15 residues. Germline V gene data show CDR1 as LGHNT and CDR2 as FRNRAP. The CDR3, as DNA: TGTGCTAGTGGTTTGGGTCGGACAGGGTACAATGAGCAGTTCTTC. Translating it yields CASGLGRTGYNEQFF.

J is TRBJ2-3 and V is TRBV11-1; TRBD2 matches at 7 bases. The CDR3 sequence is 15 residues long. Germline CDR1 SGHAT, CDR2 FQDESV (reference sequence). V gave up 5 bases and J gave up 1 base; unmatched junction bases: 6. CDR3 DNA: TGTGCCAGCAGCCGTCTGGCGGGAGGCACAGATACGCAGTATTTT. Translating gives CASSRLAGGTDTQYF.

The chain carries TRBV11-2 and TRBJ2-7, with a possible D match to TRBD1 (6 bases). The V end lost 5 bases, the J end lost 3 bases, and 14 bases lay between the germline ends. The germline CDR1 and CDR2 sequences are SGHAT and FQNNGV. CDR3 length equals 14 residues. The CDR3 DNA is TGTGCCAGCAGCCCCTACAGGGACCTCTACGAGCAGTACTTC. Its translation: CASSPYRDLYEQYF.

This sequence joins TRBV7-2 and TRBJ1-6; the D gene is possibly TRBD1 (5 bases). The V gene lost 3 bases and the J gene lost 7 bases, with 13 bases spanning the gap. Germline V gene data show CDR1 as SGHTA and CDR2 as FQGNSA. The CDR3 has 15 amino acids. CDR3 sequence: CASSFQGGENSPLHF. In DNA form, the CDR3 reads TGTGCCAGCAGCTTCCAGGGAGGTGAGAATTCACCCCTCCACTTT.

The rearrangement uses TRBV7-9 and TRBJ1-6; 7 positions match TRBD1. Germline CDR1 is SEHNR and CDR2 is FQNEAQ (reference sequence). There are 14 residues in the CDR3. J gave up 8 bases and V 1 base, and 2 bases lay outside the gene matches. Written as DNA, the CDR3 is TGTGCCAGCAGCTTAGAACAGGGGTATTCACCCCTCCACTTT. It specifies CASSLEQGYSPLHF.

Concerning this clone itself: One end of the junction varies from germline; a read error may be responsible. The J gene is TRBJ2-2, the V gene TRBV7-7, with D perhaps TRBD1 (6 bases). Per the germline V gene, CDR1 is SSHAT and CDR2 is FNYEAQ (reference sequence). The CDR3 extends over 16 amino acids. The CDR3 DNA reads as TGTGCTAGCAGCTTAGGAGTGGGGACATCCACCGGGGAGCTGTTTTTT. It yields the protein CASSLGVGTSTGELFF.

CDR3 coding DNA: TGTGCCAGCAGCTTCAGGACAGGGCCTAATCAGCCCCAGCATTTT. It specifies CASSFRTGPNQPQHF. The rearrangement joins TRBV7-3 to TRBJ1-5, with 8 positions matching TRBD1. The J segment lost 4 bases and the V segment lost 3 bases, leaving 5 bases of the junction unmatched. The CDR3 is made up of 15 amino acids. Germline loops: CDR1 SGHTA, CDR2 FQGTGA. Combining the CDR3 with reference TRBV7-3 and TRBJ1-5 gives the whole variable domain GAGVSQTPSNKVTEKGKYVELRCDPISGHTALYWYRQSLGQGPEFLIYFQGTGAADDSGLPNDRFFAVRPEGSVSTLKIQRTERGDSAVYLCASSFRTGPNQPQHFGDGTRLSIL.

The genes are TRBV6-5 and TRBJ2-3; no firm D call. Trimming took 2 bases from V and 1 from J, leaving 10 bases between them. The V gene's germline CDR1 is MNHEY and CDR2 SVGAGI. CDR3 length: 15 residues. CDR3 residues: CASSYQPLGTDTQYF. In nucleotides, the CDR3 is TGTGCCAGCAGTTACCAACCCCTAGGCACAGATACGCAGTATTTT.

The rearrangement joins TRBV7-9 to TRBJ2-5, with TRBD2 matching over 9 bases. Germline loops: CDR1 SEHNR, CDR2 FQNEAQ (reference sequence). CDR3 size: 15 residues. V dropped 5 bases and J dropped 5; count of bases not matched to a gene: 9. CDR3 coding DNA: TGTGCCAGCAGCCAAACGACTAGCGGAGGGGAGACCCAGTACTTC. Residues: CASSQTTSGGETQYF.

The chain is built from TRBV19 and TRBJ2-1; TRBD2 matches 10 bases. Germline-derived CDR1 and CDR2 are LNHDA and SQIVND (reference sequence). This CDR3 is 17 amino acids long. After removal of 6 bases from V and 5 bases from J, the junction contained 13 bases not matched to a gene. The CDR3 DNA is TGTGCCAGTAGCAAGGGTCTAGGGCTAGCGGGAGACAATGAGCAGTTCTTC. This sequence encodes CASSKGLGLAGDNEQFF.

The chain couples TRBV9 to TRBJ2-3; 8 bases map to TRBD1. V lost 3 bases, J lost 4 bases, and 7 bases stayed unmatched. Per germline, CDR1 SGDLS and CDR2 YYNGEE. CDR3 length: 15 residues. CDR3 in amino acids: CASSGPAGGSDTQYF. The CDR3 DNA is TGTGCCAGCAGCGGACCGGCAGGGGGCTCAGATACGCAGTATTTT.

The chain couples TRBV5-1 to TRBJ2-5, with 10 bases that match TRBD1. Germline-derived CDR1 and CDR2 are SGHRS and YFSETQ. Trimming took 4 bases from V and 5 from J; bases not matched to a gene: 14. The CDR3 runs to 17 residues. The CDR3 loop reads CASSRRQGALLGETQYF. The CDR3 coding sequence is TGCGCCAGCAGCCGCCGACAGGGGGCGCTACTCGGGGAGACCCAGTACTTC.

The chain uses TRBV7-3 and TRBJ2-1, with TRBD2 identical over 8 bases. CDR3 length: 14 amino acids. Germline V CDR1 and CDR2: SGHTA, FQGTGA. J was trimmed by 5 bases and V by 5 bases; bases with no gene match: 5. CDR3 coding DNA: TGTGCCAGCAGCAAGACTAGCGCGAACAATGAGCAGTTCTTC. This codes for CASSKTSANNEQFF.